A single sample gave rise to the 13 T cell receptor beta chains below, sequenced in a study of shared clonotypes between healthy human individuals. The table came from immunoSEQ multiplex PCR; TCRdb's copy has only in-frame clones and leaves some out. The repertoire holds around 2,000,000 clones, with 85% to 95% as singletons. Material: naive CD4+ T cells sorted from blood. Sample subset: CD45RA+ positively selected. The receptor source for this set is a man younger than 30 in good health.

This chain links TRBV10-3 with TRBJ1-4, with D tentatively TRBD1 (5 bases). V dropped 3 bases and J dropped 3 bases, with 11 bases sitting between them. The CDR3 contains 15 residues. Germline V gene data show CDR1 as ENHRY and CDR2 as SYGVKD. The CDR3 sequence is CAISDRVKANEKLFF. The CDR3 DNA reads as TGTGCCATCAGTGACAGGGTTAAGGCTAATGAAAAACTGTTTTTT.

The genes are TRBV13 and TRBJ1-2; D gene ambiguous. CDR1 and CDR2 (germline): PRHDT, FYEKMQ (reference sequence). CDR3 size: 13 residues. V was trimmed by 5 bases and J by 3 bases, leaving 10 bases between them. The CDR3 nucleotides read TGTGCCAGCAGCCGTACTGGGGACTATGGCTACACCTTC. It is translated as CASSRTGDYGYTF. Variable domain in full (rest from reference TRBV13 and TRBJ1-2): AAGVIQSPRHLIKEKRETATLKCYPIPRHDTVYWYQQGPGQDPQFLISFYEKMQSDKGSIPDRFSAQQFSDYHSELNMSSLELGDSALYFCASSRTGDYGYTFGSGTRLTVV.

This rearrangement joins TRBV6-5 to TRBJ2-7; a possible D gene is TRBD2 (5 bases). From germline, CDR1 is MNHEY and CDR2 SVGAGI. The CDR3 contains 14 residues. V lost 7 bases and J lost 1, with 14 bases in between. As DNA, the CDR3 is TGTGCCAGCACTCGGACTTCTCCTTCCTACGAGCAGTACTTC. This translates into CASTRTSPSYEQYF.

The chain links TRBV28 to TRBJ1-6, with TRBD1 matching over 10 bases. From germline, CDR1 is MDHEN and CDR2 SYDVKM. The trim removed 3 bases at V and 7 bases at J, leaving 3 bases unmatched. This CDR3 is 15 amino acids long. This chain's CDR3 is CASSFLDRGNSPLHF. The CDR3 DNA reads as TGTGCCAGCAGTTTCCTGGACAGGGGGAATTCACCCCTCCACTTT.

The chain employs TRBV7-2 and TRBJ2-3; D is unresolved. The CDR3 is made up of 14 amino acids. Germline lookup yields CDR1 SGHTA and CDR2 FQGNSA. V was clipped by 4 bases and J by 3 bases, with 11 bases between them. DNA for the CDR3: TGTGCCAGCAGCTATCTCAGGTGGACAGATACGCAGTATTTT. It specifies CASSYLRWTDTQYF.

This chain connects TRBV27 to TRBJ2-1; 7 bases align to TRBD2. The J segment lost 5 bases and the V segment lost 3 bases, leaving 10 bases of the junction unmatched. This CDR3 spans 16 amino acids. From germline, CDR1 is MNHEY and CDR2 SMNVEV (reference sequence). This chain's CDR3 is CASSFPPASGNNEQFF. The CDR3 DNA reads as TGTGCCAGCAGTTTTCCCCCGGCTAGCGGTAACAATGAGCAGTTCTTC.

This clone was recorded only once. J is TRBJ2-3 and V is TRBV9; 8 nucleotides align to TRBD2. This CDR3 is 17 amino acids long. V was pared by 0 bases and J by 4 bases, with 10 bases of the junction left unmatched. CDR1 is SGDLS and CDR2 is YYNGEE in the germline V gene. This chain's CDR3 is CASSVGETSGLSDTQYF. CDR3 sequence (DNA): TGTGCCAGCAGCGTAGGGGAAACTAGCGGACTTTCAGATACGCAGTATTTT.

The chain recombines TRBV7-9 with TRBJ2-3; D gene unclear. The CDR3 covers 13 residues. Per germline, CDR1 SEHNR and CDR2 FQNEAQ (reference sequence). V lost 1 base to trimming and J lost 3 bases, with 5 bases between them. The CDR3, as DNA: TGTGCCAGCAGCTTAGATGTTACAGATACGCAGTATTTT. This encodes CASSLDVTDTQYF.

The chain couples TRBV6-1 to TRBJ1-2; D is possibly TRBD1 (5 bases). This CDR3 is built from 15 residues. Trimming cost V 7 bases and J 0 bases, with 15 bases left between them. Per the germline V gene, CDR1 is MNHNS and CDR2 is SASEGT. The CDR3 region has the DNA TGTGCCAGCATCGAAGGAGGGGTAGCTAACTATGGCTACACCTTC. It encodes CASIEGGVANYGYTF.

Turning to this clone: The sample contains more than one DNA sequence encoding this CDR3. The V call is TRBV6-6, the J call TRBJ1-2, with TRBD1 as a possible D gene (5 bases). With 5 bases removed from V and 5 bases from J, the gap between germline ends came to 6 bases. CDR3 length: 11 amino acids. From germline, CDR1 is MNHNY and CDR2 SVGAGI (reference sequence). CDR3 nucleotides: TGTGCCAGCAGTCCAGGGTATGGCTACACCTTC. It encodes CASSPGYGYTF.

The chain couples TRBV30 to TRBJ2-1, with D possibly being TRBD1 (6 bases). The CDR3 covers 13 residues. Trimming cost V 4 bases and J 9 bases, with 16 bases left between them. Germline V gene lookup returns CDR1 GTSNPN and CDR2 SVGIG (reference sequence). The CDR3 bases are TGTGCCTGGACCCAAACAGGGAGAGGTGAGCAGTTCTTC. It is translated as CAWTQTGRGEQFF. Supplemented by reference TRBV30 and TRBJ2-1, the full variable domain reads SQTIHQWPATLVQPVGSPLSLECTVEGTSNPNLYWYRQAAGRGLQLLFYSVGIGQISSEVPQNLSASRPQDRQFILSSKKLLLSDSGFYLCAWTQTGRGEQFFGPGTRLTVL.

This clone was seen only once. This rearrangement joins TRBV2 to TRBJ1-6; maybe TRBD1 (5 bases). In germline, CDR1 is SNHLY, CDR2 FYNNEI. The CDR3 is made up of 13 amino acids. Trimming removed 4 bases at V and 9 bases at J, with 10 bases between. CDR3 protein: CASSGGGSSPLHF. The CDR3 DNA follows: TGTGCCAGCAGTGGGGGGGGGAGTTCACCCCTCCACTTT.

In its sample, this clone was seen a few times. The germline gene is not matched at one end of the junction; a read error may be the cause. This sample also contains other DNA sequences that code for the same CDR3. The gene calls are TRBV10-3 and TRBJ2-3, with D unclear. The CDR3 runs 11 residues. Germline loops: CDR1 ENHRY, CDR2 SYGVKD. CDR3 in amino acids: CAISSSDTQYF. The CDR3 DNA reads TGTGCCATCAGCTCCTCAGATACGCAGTATTTC.